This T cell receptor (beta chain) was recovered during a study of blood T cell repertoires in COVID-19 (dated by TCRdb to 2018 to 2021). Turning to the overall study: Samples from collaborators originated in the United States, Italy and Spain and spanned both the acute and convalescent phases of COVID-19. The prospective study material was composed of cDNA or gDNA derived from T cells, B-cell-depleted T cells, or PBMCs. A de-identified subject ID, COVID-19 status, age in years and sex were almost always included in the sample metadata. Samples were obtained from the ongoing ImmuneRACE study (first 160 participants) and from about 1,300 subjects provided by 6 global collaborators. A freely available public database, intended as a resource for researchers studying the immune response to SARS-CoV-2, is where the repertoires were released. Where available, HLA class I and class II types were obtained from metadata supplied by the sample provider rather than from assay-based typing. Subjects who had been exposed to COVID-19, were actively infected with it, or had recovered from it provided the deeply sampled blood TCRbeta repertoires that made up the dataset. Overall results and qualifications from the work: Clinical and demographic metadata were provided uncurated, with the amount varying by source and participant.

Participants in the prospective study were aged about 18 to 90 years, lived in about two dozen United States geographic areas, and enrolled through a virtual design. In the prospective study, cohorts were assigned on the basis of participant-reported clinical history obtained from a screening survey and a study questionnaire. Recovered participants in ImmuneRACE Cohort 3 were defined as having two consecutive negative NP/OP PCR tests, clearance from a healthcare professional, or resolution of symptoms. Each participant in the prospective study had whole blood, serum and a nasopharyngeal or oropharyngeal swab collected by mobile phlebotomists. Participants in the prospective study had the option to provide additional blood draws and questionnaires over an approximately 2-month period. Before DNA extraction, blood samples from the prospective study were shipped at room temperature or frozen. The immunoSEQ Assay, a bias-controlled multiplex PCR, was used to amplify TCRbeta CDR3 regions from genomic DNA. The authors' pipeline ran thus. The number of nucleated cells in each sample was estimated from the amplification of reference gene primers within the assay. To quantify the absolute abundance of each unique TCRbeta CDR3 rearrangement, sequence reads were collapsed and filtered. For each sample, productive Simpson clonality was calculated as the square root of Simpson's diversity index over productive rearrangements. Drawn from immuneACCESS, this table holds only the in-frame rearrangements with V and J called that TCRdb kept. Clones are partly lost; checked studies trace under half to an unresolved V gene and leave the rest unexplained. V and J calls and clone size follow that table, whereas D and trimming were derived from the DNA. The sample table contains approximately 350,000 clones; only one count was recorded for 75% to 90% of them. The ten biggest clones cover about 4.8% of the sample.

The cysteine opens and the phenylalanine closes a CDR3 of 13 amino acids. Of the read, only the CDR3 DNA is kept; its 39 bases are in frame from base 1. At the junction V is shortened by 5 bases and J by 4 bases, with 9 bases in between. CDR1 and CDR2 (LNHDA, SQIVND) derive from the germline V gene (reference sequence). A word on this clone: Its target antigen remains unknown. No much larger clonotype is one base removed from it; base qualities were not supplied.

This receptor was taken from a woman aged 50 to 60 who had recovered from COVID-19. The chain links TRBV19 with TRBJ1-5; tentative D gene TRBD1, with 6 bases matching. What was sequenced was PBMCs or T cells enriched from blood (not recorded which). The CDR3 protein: CASSGQRNQPQHF. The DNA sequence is TGTGCCAGTAGTGGACAGAGAAATCAGCCCCAGCATTTT. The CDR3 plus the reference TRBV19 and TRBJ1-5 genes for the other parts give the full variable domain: DGGITQSPKYLFRKEGQNVTLSCEQNLNHDAMYWYRQDPGQGLRLIYYSQIVNDFQKGDIAEGYSVSREKKESFPLTVTSAQKNPTAFYLCASSGQRNQPQHFGDGTRLSIL.